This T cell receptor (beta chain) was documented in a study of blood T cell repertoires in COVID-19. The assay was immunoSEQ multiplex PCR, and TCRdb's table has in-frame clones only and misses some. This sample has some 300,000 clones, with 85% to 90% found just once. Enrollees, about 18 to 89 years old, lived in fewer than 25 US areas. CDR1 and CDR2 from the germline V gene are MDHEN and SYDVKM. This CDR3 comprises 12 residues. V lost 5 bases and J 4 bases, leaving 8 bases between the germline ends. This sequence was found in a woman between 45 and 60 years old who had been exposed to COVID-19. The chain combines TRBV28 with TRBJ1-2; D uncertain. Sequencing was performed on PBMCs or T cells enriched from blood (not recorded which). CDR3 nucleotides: TGTGCCAGCAGTGTCGTTAGCTATGGCTACACCTTC. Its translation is CASSVVSYGYTF.